This T cell receptor beta chain was profiled in a study of cytomegalovirus exposure and HLA in healthy donors (dated by TCRdb to about 2017). About the study as a whole: An earlier analysis of approximately 590 of the donors reported about 290 Gb of sequence data and 100 million to 130 million unique TCR beta sequences from 150 million to 200 million T cells. About 280 gigabases of sequencing data and approximately 84 million unique TCR sequences were included in an early release covering under 650 HLA-typed donors. Of the roughly 410 genotyped donors, 75% to 85% were placed in the genetic ancestry cluster associated with self-reported Caucasian donors. The study aimed to test whether cataloging public T cell receptors could reveal signatures of past pathogen exposure. Using immunosequencing, the study profiled T cell repertoires from 500 to 800 subjects and related those repertoires to cytomegalovirus serostatus. Along with the approximately 620-subject first cohort, a separate validation cohort of around 120 different subjects was used. High-throughput TCR immunosequencing, statistical association of individual TCRs with disease status, and machine learning were combined to predict cytomegalovirus infection status. In a later analysis, previously published TCR beta repertoires from fewer than 750 donors were re-analyzed and high-resolution HLA genotyping was added so that TCR occurrence patterns could be studied. Rather than using new phenotypic data, the later analysis identified candidate immune exposures from TCR beta sequences and from how often those sequences occurred across donors. An earlier analysis of several hundred of the donors used high-throughput TCR beta sequencing to judge whether each TCR beta V gene segment behaved as functional or pseudogenic. Donor age, sex, ethnicity and CMV serostatus were collected together with the repertoire data. A later genetic analysis took genome-wide SNP genotypes for about 65% of the 666 donors and used that subset as a discovery cohort. Every repertoire in the discovery cohort had been generated on one and the same sequencing platform. HLA typing included class I and class II loci at four-digit resolution. Typing coverage differed by locus: A, B, C, DRB1 and DQB1 were typed in about 620-630 donors, DQA1 in 500 to 550, DPA1 in 600 to 610, and DPB1 in about 450. A handful of DR-DQ haplotypes were handled as single units for association and clustering because linkage in the cohort was strong. Across 300 to 500 genotyped donors of the cohort, an average of roughly 230,000 unique TCR beta nucleotide sequences per donor were sequenced, and roughly 17% of those sequences were non-productive. Study-wide findings and limitations: In vitro tests confirmed that a few of the cytomegalovirus-associated TCR beta chains recognize cytomegalovirus antigens. A total of 164 TCR beta chains were listed by the study as associated with cytomegalovirus. When HLA alleles, especially DR and DQ, strongly co-occurred, TCR associations were difficult to assign to individual alleles. A group of highly shared sequence variants was considered likely to be a technical artifact of the sequencing pipeline. CMV serostatus was the only immune exposure information available for the cohort. In a later analysis, several top co-occurrence clusters were reported to appear linked to parvovirus B19, influenza, CMV and Epstein-Barr virus. Most TCR sequences were observed very rarely across donors, whereas some public TCRs were present in many individuals. Only TCR beta chains were sequenced in this cohort, and the absence of alpha or paired-chain data limited detectable features. In a later analysis, most CMV-associated TCR beta chains were found to appear HLA-restricted, with HLA associations seemingly driven largely by CMV exposure. In a later genetic analysis, fewer N-insertions in productive TCRs were reported among donors in an Asian-associated ancestry cluster than the approximately 710-donor mean. V-gene and J-gene trimming of TCR beta chains was associated with a missense DCLRE1C variant in a later genetic analysis, and the association was replicated in an independent cohort. In a later analysis, around 17,000 TCR beta sequences were associated with specific HLA alleles at a false discovery rate of 0.05. The authors suggested that the approach could potentially be generalized to other disease states and immunological phenotypes. The earlier analysis of almost 600 of the donors excluded seventeen rarely observed V segments, including chromosome 9 orphons, because counts were too low. Correlated functional status among segregating V segments might reflect linkage disequilibrium, but an unknown experimental factor could not be ruled out. In a later analysis, the rate of TCR association differed among HLA loci, with DRB1 alleles having the most associated TCRs and HLA-C alleles having the fewest. In both the original and validation cohorts, the classifier was reported to diagnose cytomegalovirus status with high specificity and sensitivity. HLA typing was unavailable for some donors at each locus, so association tests used only the typed subset. The presence/absence analyses assumed that sequencing depth was roughly uniform across donors, and that assumption may not be true. Compared with equally common non-associated chains, HLA-associated TCR beta chains in a later analysis were more clonally expanded and had lower generation probabilities. A further reported finding was that TCR beta sequences accurately predicted the HLA-A and HLA-B alleles for most subjects in the first cohort. Some IMGT-functional V segments, including TRBV6-2 and TRBV6-3, could not be distinguished by the 87-base-pair reads and were therefore excluded. An earlier analysis of around 500 of the donors showed that most TCR beta V segments appeared in productive rearrangements either about 87% or about 30% of the time, which broadly matched IMGT annotations.

The library was prepared using the immunoSEQ multiplex PCR assay. For the multiplex PCR, a mixture combining 60 forward primers for TCR Vbeta segments and 13 reverse primers for TCR Jbeta segments was used. The CDR3 region of rearranged TCR beta genes was amplified from genomic DNA by a multiplex PCR assay. The Illumina HiSeq System was used to sequence the amplified TCR beta libraries as 87-base-pair reads. Per the authors' processing: A later analysis counted about 80 million unique TCR beta chains across the 666 repertoires, and some 11 million of these chains were shared by at least two donors. A nearest-neighbor algorithm error-corrected the raw reads and collapsed the reads into unique sequences, merging closely related sequences to remove PCR and sequencing errors. To assign V, D and J gene segments, CDR3 sequences were aligned to IMGT reference sequences. Each retained sequence needed at least a six-nucleotide match to both a V gene segment and a J gene segment. A rearrangement was called productive if the CDR3 had no stop codons and remained in frame with V and J, and every other rearrangement was called non-productive. Following IMGT convention, CDR3 was defined as the stretch from the second conserved V-encoded cysteine up to the conserved J-encoded phenylalanine. The earlier analysis of roughly 590 of the donors excluded sequences that lacked an unambiguous match to a single V gene segment. In an earlier analysis of 587 of the donors, V segments were called functional above 56.7% productive rearrangements and were called segregating when the between-donor standard deviation exceeded 5%. A statistical classification framework was built to diagnose cytomegalovirus status from the catalog of TCR beta chain sequences. In a later analysis, V and J genes were assigned by comparing TCR nucleotide sequences against IMGT/GENE-DB human TR gene sequences. A later analysis assigned CDR3 sequences and most-parsimonious VDJ recombination scenarios with the TCRdist pipeline. A later analysis defined each TCR beta chain by its CDR3 amino acid sequence plus V-gene family, and excluded reads lacking a unique V-gene family. As a way to deal with suspected cross-contamination and a sequencing artifact, a later analysis dropped more than 500 nucleotide sequences that were highly shared and had low generation probability. In a later analysis, a clonal expansion index for each public chain was calculated from normalized within-repertoire ranks of inferred template counts. In a later analysis, generation probabilities were computed using a VDJ recombination model fitted to out-of-frame rearrangements, and the results were checked against IGoR. In a later analysis, hypergeometric tests were used to score TCR-TCR, TCR-HLA and TCR-CMV co-occurrence, with a repertoire-size bias correction applied to TCR pairs. To estimate false discovery rates, a later analysis permuted the HLA or CMV assignments 20 times. A later analysis grouped co-occurring TCRs with DBSCAN, adding TCRdist sequence similarity when clustering within HLA-allele-positive subsets. Repertoires with fewer than 30,000 or more than 120,000 public chains, plus five repertoires with anomalous nucleotide sharing, were excluded from co-occurrence clustering. The immuneACCESS repertoire file appears here via TCRdb, limited to in-frame rearrangements. These files lack a portion of the clones; in checked studies, under half of the deficit traces to unresolved V genes, and the cause of the others is not known. For V, J and clone size, that table is used; D and trimming come from the DNA. The sample includes about 130,000 clones, with roughly 82% observed a single time. About 7% of the sample is in the top ten clones.

As regards this clone: There is no known antigen for this receptor. No qualities accompany the bases; no much larger clone lies one base away.

The CDR3, from cysteine to valine, totals 13 residues. The read is trimmed to its CDR3 DNA, 39 bases read in frame from base 1. Based on the germline V gene (reference sequence), the CDR1 and CDR2 sequences are SGHNT and YYREEE. The cohort was made up of approximately 670 healthy bone marrow donors. At the time of sampling, every cohort member was nominally healthy, though immune exposures that went unrecorded were likely present. The donor was CMV seronegative and was included in the group of a few hundred seronegative cohort members. A peripheral blood sample was collected from each donor, and TCR beta sequencing was performed on peripheral blood mononuclear cells. The Qiagen DNeasy Blood Extraction Kit was used to extract genomic DNA from the blood cell samples.

The chain employs TRBV5-4 and TRBJ2-7; TRBD2 agrees with 7 junctional bases. The sequencing sample was made of PBMCs. The receptor's source is a man aged 25-40 years in good health and CMV-seronegative. The CDR3 region: CASSGGDSHEQYV. Read as DNA, the sequence is TGTGCCAGCAGCGGGGGGGACTCCCACGAGCAGTACGTC.